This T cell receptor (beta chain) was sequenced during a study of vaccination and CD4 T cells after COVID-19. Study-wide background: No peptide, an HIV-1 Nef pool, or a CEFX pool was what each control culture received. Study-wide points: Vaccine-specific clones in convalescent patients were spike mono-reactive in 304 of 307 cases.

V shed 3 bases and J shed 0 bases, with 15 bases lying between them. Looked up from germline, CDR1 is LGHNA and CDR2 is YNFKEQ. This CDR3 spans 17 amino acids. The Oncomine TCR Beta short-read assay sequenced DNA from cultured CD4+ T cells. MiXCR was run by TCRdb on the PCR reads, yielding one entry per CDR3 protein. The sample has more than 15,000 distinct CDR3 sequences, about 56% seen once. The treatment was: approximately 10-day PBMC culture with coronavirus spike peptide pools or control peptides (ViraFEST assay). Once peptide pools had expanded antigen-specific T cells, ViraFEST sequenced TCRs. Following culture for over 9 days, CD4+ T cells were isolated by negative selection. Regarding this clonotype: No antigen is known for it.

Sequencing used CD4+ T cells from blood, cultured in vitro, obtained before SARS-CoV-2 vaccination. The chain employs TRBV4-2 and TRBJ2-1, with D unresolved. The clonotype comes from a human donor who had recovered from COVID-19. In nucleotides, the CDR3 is TGTGCCAGCAGCCAGGAACAGTTAGCTAACTCCTACAATGAGCAGTTCTTC. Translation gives CASSQEQLANSYNEQFF.